The clone carrying this T cell receptor (beta chain) was counted a few times. This entry belongs to a study of cytomegalovirus exposure and HLA in healthy donors. V lost 0 bases and J lost 4, with 13 bases in between. This CDR3 contains 16 residues. Per germline, CDR1 LGHNA and CDR2 YSLEER. Profiling relied on immunoSEQ multiplex PCR, and the TCRdb table lists in-frame clones only, not all of them. The sample lists more than 250,000 clones, 86% occurring once. The specimen sequenced was PBMCs. The sequence was collected from a woman aged 18-30 years in good health and CMV-seronegative. The chain joins TRBV4-3 to TRBJ2-1, with D tentatively TRBD1 (6 bases). CDR3 DNA sequence: TGCGCCAGCAGCCAAGAACAGGGAGTAACGTACAATGAGCAGTTCTTC. It is translated as CASSQEQGVTYNEQFF.